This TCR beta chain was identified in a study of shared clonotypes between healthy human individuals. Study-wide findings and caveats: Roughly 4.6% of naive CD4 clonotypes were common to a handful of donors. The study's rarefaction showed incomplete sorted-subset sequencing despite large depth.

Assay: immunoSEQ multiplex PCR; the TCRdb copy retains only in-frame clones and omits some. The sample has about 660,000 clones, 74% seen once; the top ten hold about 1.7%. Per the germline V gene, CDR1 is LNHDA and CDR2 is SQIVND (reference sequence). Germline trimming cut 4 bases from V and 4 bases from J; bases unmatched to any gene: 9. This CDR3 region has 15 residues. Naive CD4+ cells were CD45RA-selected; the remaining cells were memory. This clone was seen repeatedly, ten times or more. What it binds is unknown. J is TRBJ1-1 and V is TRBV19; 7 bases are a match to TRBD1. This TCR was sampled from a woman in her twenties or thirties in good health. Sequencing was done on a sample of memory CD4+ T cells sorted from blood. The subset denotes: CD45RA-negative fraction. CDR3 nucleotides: TGTGCCAGTAGTAAACCCACAGGGGTCGGCACTGAAGCTTTCTTT. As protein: CASSKPTGVGTEAFF.